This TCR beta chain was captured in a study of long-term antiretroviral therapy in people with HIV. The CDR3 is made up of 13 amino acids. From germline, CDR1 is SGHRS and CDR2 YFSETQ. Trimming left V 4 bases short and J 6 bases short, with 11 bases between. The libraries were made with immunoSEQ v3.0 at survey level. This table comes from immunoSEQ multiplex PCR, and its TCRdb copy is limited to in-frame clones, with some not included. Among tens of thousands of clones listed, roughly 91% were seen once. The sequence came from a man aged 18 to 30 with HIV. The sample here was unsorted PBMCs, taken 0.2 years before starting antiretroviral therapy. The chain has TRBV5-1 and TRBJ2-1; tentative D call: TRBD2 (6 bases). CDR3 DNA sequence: TGCGCCAGCAGCACCGGGACTCCCAATGAGCAGTTCTTC. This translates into CASSTGTPNEQFF.